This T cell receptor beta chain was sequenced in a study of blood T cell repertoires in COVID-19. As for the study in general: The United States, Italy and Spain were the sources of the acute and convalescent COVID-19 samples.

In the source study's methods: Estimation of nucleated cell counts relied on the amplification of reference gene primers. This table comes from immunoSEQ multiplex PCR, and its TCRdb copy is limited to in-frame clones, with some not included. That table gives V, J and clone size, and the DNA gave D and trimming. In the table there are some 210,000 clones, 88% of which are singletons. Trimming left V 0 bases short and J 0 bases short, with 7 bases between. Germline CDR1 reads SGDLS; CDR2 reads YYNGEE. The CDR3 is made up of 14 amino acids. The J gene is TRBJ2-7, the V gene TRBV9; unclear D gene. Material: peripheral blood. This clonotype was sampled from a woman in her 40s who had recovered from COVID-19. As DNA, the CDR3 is TGTGCCAGCAGCGTAGGAGGCAGCTCCTACGAGCAGTACTTC. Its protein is CASSVGGSSYEQYF.